The 32 T cell receptor beta chains listed next were all sequenced from one sample in a study of T cell responses to AZD1222 COVID-19 vaccine. Clones were read by immunoSEQ multiplex PCR, and TCRdb kept only the in-frame ones, dropping some. The sample has 200,000 or so clones, 75% to 90% seen once. The source material was peripheral blood, sampled on day 0 of MenACWY control vaccination. The receptors stem from an adult in good health.

The V call is TRBV18, the J call TRBJ2-5; 8 bases map to TRBD1. Germline V lookup: CDR1 KGHSH, CDR2 LQKENI. This CDR3 region has 14 residues. V dropped 3 bases and J dropped 4; count of bases not matched to a gene: 4. The CDR3 sequence is CASSPGQGGETQYF. CDR3 DNA: TGTGCCAGCTCACCCGGACAGGGAGGAGAGACCCAGTACTTC.

This chain connects TRBV30 to TRBJ2-6; 7 bases line up with TRBD1. Germline V gene lookup returns CDR1 GTSNPN and CDR2 SVGIG (reference sequence). The CDR3 contains 16 residues. Trimming removed 3 bases from V and 2 bases from J; junction bases left unmatched: 7. CDR3 coding DNA: TGTGCCTGGAGCTCCACGAGGGGGCCTGGGGCCAACGTCCTGACTTTC. Protein sequence: CAWSSTRGPGANVLTF.

The genes are TRBV25-1 and TRBJ1-3; D may be TRBD1 (5 bases). CDR1 and CDR2 (germline): MGHDK, SYGVNS. The CDR3 consists of 15 residues. Deletions cut 7 bases from V and 0 bases from J, with 13 bases between. CDR3: CASTETAHSGNTIYF. The CDR3 coding sequence is TGTGCCAGCACCGAGACAGCGCACTCTGGAAACACCATATATTTT.

The CDR3 here is CASSLASTGLYEQYF. The CDR3 DNA is TGCGCCAGCAGCTTGGCCTCGACGGGACTCTACGAGCAGTACTTC. This rearrangement joins TRBV5-1 to TRBJ2-7, with TRBD2 as a possible D gene (6 bases). Germline values: CDR1 SGHRS, CDR2 YFSETQ. Trimming took 0 bases from V and 3 from J, leaving 13 bases between them. This CDR3 region has 15 residues.

The chain has TRBV5-6 and TRBJ1-4; TRBD1 is a possible D gene (6 bases). V was cut by 1 base and J by 11 bases, with 15 bases left in between. This CDR3 has 14 residues. The V gene's germline CDR1 is SGHDT and CDR2 YYEEEE. Here the CDR3 reads CASSLRIEGGKLFF. The CDR3 bases are TGTGCCAGCAGCTTGAGGATTGAAGGGGGGAAACTGTTTTTT.

The rearrangement links TRBV9 to TRBJ2-7; 7 bases agree with TRBD2. With V trimmed by 0 bases and J by 6 bases, 3 bases remained unmatched. The CDR3 extends over 13 amino acids. Germline CDR1 SGDLS, CDR2 YYNGEE. This chain's CDR3 is CASSVATGGEQYF. The CDR3 nucleotides read TGTGCCAGCAGCGTAGCTACGGGGGGCGAGCAGTACTTC.

The V and J genes are TRBV9 and TRBJ2-1; D might be TRBD2 (7 bases). V was cut by 2 bases and J by 4 bases, with 16 bases left in between. CDR3 length: 16 residues. Per germline, CDR1 SGDLS and CDR2 YYNGEE. This CDR3 reads CASSVLGGAYYNEQFF. The DNA for the CDR3 is TGTGCCAGCAGCGTTTTAGGGGGGGCGTATTACAATGAGCAGTTCTTC.

This chain uses TRBV18 with TRBJ2-3; TRBD2 aligns across 8 bases. V shed 3 bases and J 1 base; nucleotides not matched to a gene: 6. CDR3 size: 16 residues. In germline, CDR1 is KGHSH, CDR2 LQKENI. Here the CDR3 reads CASSPTGAGGTDTQYF. CDR3 DNA sequence: TGTGCCAGCTCACCCACTGGAGCGGGGGGCACAGATACGCAGTATTTT.

The V call is TRBV5-1, the J call TRBJ1-3; possibly TRBD1 for D (5 bases). The germline V gene has CDR1 SGHRS and CDR2 YFSETQ. The CDR3 totals 13 residues. V was shortened by 4 bases and J by 1 base, with 6 bases between the two germline ends. In nucleotides, the CDR3 is TGCGCCAGCAGCGGGGGATCTGGAAACACCATATATTTT. This codes for CASSGGSGNTIYF.

The chain joins TRBV5-4 to TRBJ2-5, with D tentatively TRBD1 (5 bases). V lost 1 base and J lost 4, with 11 bases in between. Looked up from germline, CDR1 is SGHNT and CDR2 is YYREEE (reference sequence). This CDR3 has 14 amino acids. CDR3 loop: CASSLRQGTETQYF. The CDR3 DNA follows: TGTGCCAGCAGCTTGCGGCAGGGCACAGAGACCCAGTACTTC.

The genes are TRBV6-6 and TRBJ1-2; D not certain. Deletions cut 0 bases from V and 5 bases from J, with 10 bases between. The CDR3 totals 14 residues. Germline V CDR1 and CDR2: MNHNY, SVGAGI (reference sequence). The CDR3 is CASSYSAGEYGYTF. The DNA of the CDR3 is TGTGCCAGCAGTTACTCCGCGGGCGAGTATGGCTACACCTTC.

The chain carries TRBV13 and TRBJ1-6; 7 bases map to TRBD1. This CDR3 is 15 amino acids long. Germline V gene data show CDR1 as PRHDT and CDR2 as FYEKMQ (reference sequence). Germline trimming cut 5 bases from V and 8 bases from J; bases unmatched to any gene: 9. The CDR3 here is CASSVRQGLYSPLHF. In DNA form, the CDR3 reads TGTGCCAGCAGCGTTCGACAGGGTCTATATTCACCCCTCCACTTT.

The chain is built from TRBV18 and TRBJ2-1; 9 nucleotides agree with TRBD2. CDR1 KGHSH and CDR2 LQKENI come from the germline V gene. The trim removed 1 base at V and 8 bases at J, leaving 0 bases unmatched. The CDR3 covers 13 residues. CDR3 in amino acids: CASSPLAGDEQFF. The CDR3, as DNA: TGTGCCAGCTCACCACTAGCGGGAGATGAGCAGTTCTTC.

The V and J genes are TRBV12-3 or TRBV12-4 and TRBJ1-2, with 7 bases lining up with TRBD1. The V segment lost 6 bases and the J segment 5 bases; nucleotides outside the gene matches: 6. CDR3 length: 13 residues. The CDR3 sequence is CASSSDRRYGYTF. The CDR3 region has the DNA TGTGCCAGCAGCTCGGACAGGCGGTATGGCTACACCTTC.

This chain joins TRBV5-8 and TRBJ1-5; D is unclear. Per germline, CDR1 SGHTS and CDR2 YDEGEE. The CDR3 covers 13 residues. The germline V and J ends were trimmed by 2 bases and 5 bases, with 8 bases remaining between them. CDR3 sequence (DNA): TGTGCCAGCAGCTTCGGATGGGATCAGCCCCAGCATTTT. Translation: CASSFGWDQPQHF.

The chain recombines TRBV5-4 with TRBJ2-3; 7 bases are shared with TRBD2. V lost 2 bases to trimming and J lost 3 bases; unmatched junction nucleotides: 12. CDR3 length: 17 amino acids. CDR1 is SGHNT and CDR2 is YYREEE in the germline V gene (reference sequence). The DNA for the CDR3 is TGTGCCAGCAGCTTAAAAGCGGGGTCGATCGTAACAGATACGCAGTATTTT. It specifies CASSLKAGSIVTDTQYF.

The chain has TRBV27 and TRBJ1-2, with 9 bases lining up with TRBD1. Germline CDR1 is MNHEY and CDR2 is SMNVEV (reference sequence). The CDR3 is 13 residues long. V was pared by 6 bases and J by 3 bases, with 2 bases of the junction left unmatched. The CDR3 region has the DNA TGTGCCAGCAGGGACAGGGGAGACTATGGCTACACCTTC. Its protein product is CASRDRGDYGYTF.

The chain uses TRBV11-2 and TRBJ2-7; no clear D gene. In germline, CDR1 is SGHAT, CDR2 FQNNGV. The length of the CDR3 is 17 residues. The germline V and J ends were trimmed by 4 bases and 3 bases, with 22 bases remaining between them. CDR3 DNA: TGTGCCAGCAGCTCCACCCGACCCTTCGAGTCTGTCTACGAGCAGTACTTC. It codes for CASSSTRPFESVYEQYF.

The chain links TRBV7-9 to TRBJ1-3, with D possibly TRBD1 on 5 matching bases. The CDR3 is 16 residues long. Trimming shortened V by 5 bases and J by 0 bases, and 14 bases separated the two germline ends. CDR1 and CDR2 (germline): SEHNR, FQNEAQ (reference sequence). DNA of the CDR3: TGTGCCAGCAGCCCCCGAGGGGAAGACTCTGGAAACACCATATATTTT. Its protein is CASSPRGEDSGNTIYF.

The chain joins TRBV19 to TRBJ1-2, with D possibly being TRBD1 (5 bases). The CDR3 spans 12 residues. The V gene lost 1 base and the J gene lost 14 bases, with 14 bases spanning the gap. From germline, CDR1 is LNHDA and CDR2 SQIVND (reference sequence). This chain's CDR3 is CASSIGGNPPTF. The CDR3 nucleotides are TGTGCCAGTAGTATAGGGGGCAACCCCCCTACCTTC.

The V gene is TRBV2, the J gene TRBJ2-7; 7 nucleotides match TRBD1. Looked up from germline, CDR1 is SNHLY and CDR2 is FYNNEI. V dropped 7 bases and J dropped 9; count of bases not matched to a gene: 18. The CDR3 is made up of 15 amino acids. CDR3 protein: CASKSLPGQSLSQYF. The CDR3 nucleotides are TGTGCCAGCAAATCTCTCCCGGGACAGAGCCTATCGCAGTACTTC.

This chain uses TRBV27 with TRBJ2-2; D gene uncertain. Looked up from germline, CDR1 is MNHEY and CDR2 is SMNVEV (reference sequence). V dropped 0 bases and J dropped 8 bases, with 13 bases sitting between them. The length of the CDR3 is 15 residues. CDR3 residues: CASSLSGLIRGELFF. CDR3 nucleotides: TGTGCCAGCAGTTTATCGGGCCTAATCAGGGGGGAGCTGTTTTTT.

V gene TRBV28 combines with J gene TRBJ2-7; unclear D gene. CDR3 size: 14 residues. CDR1 MDHEN and CDR2 SYDVKM come from the germline V gene. Trimming left V 3 bases short and J 2 bases short, with 11 bases between. The CDR3 sequence is CASSFTVRTYEQYF. The CDR3 DNA follows: TGTGCCAGCAGTTTCACAGTCCGAACCTACGAGCAGTACTTC. The full variable domain, rest sourced from reference TRBV28 and TRBJ2-7, is DVKVTQSSRYLVKRTGEKVFLECVQDMDHENMFWYRQDPGLGLRLIYFSYDVKMKEKGDIPEGYSVSREKKERFSLILESASTNQTSMYLCASSFTVRTYEQYFGPGTRLTVT.

The chain employs TRBV29-1 and TRBJ2-7; D possibly corresponds to TRBD1 (5 bases). Trimming pared 4 bases from V and 3 bases from J, leaving 10 bases between. The CDR3 is 12 residues long. CDR1 and CDR2 (germline): SQVTM, ANQGSEA. In DNA, the CDR3 is TGCAGCGTTGCGAGAAGGGGCTACGAGCAGTACTTC. Translation gives CSVARRGYEQYF.

The gene calls are TRBV28 and TRBJ1-5; 7 positions match TRBD1. The ends lost 5 bases at V and 2 bases at J; junction bases unmatched: 6. There are 15 residues in the CDR3. Germline assignment: CDR1 MDHEN and CDR2 SYDVKM. CDR3 DNA: TGTGCCAGCAGTGAGACAGGGAGGCGCAATCAGCCCCAGCATTTT. Protein product: CASSETGRRNQPQHF.

The chain uses TRBV5-4 and TRBJ2-5; D may be TRBD1 or TRBD2 (5 bases each). CDR1 SGHNT and CDR2 YYREEE come from the germline V gene (reference sequence). There are 14 residues in the CDR3. V shed 4 bases and J shed 1 base, with 11 bases lying between them. The DNA of the CDR3 is TGTGCCAGCAGCCAATCCGGGACCCAAGAGACCCAGTACTTC. Its protein product is CASSQSGTQETQYF.

The chain is built from TRBV28 and TRBJ2-7; 10 bases align to TRBD2. The CDR3 covers 16 residues. J gave up 1 base and V 7 bases, and 10 bases lay outside the gene matches. The germline V gene encodes CDR1 MDHEN and CDR2 SYDVKM. The CDR3 region is CASTEKVLAGSYEQYF. DNA of the CDR3: TGTGCCAGCACCGAGAAAGTACTAGCGGGATCCTACGAGCAGTACTTC.

The chain uses TRBV30 and TRBJ2-1, with D hard to call. CDR1 and CDR2 (germline): GTSNPN, SVGIG (reference sequence). This CDR3 spans 12 amino acids. V lost 2 bases and J 10 bases, leaving 12 bases between the germline ends. Here the CDR3 reads CAWSPRLGEQFF. The CDR3, as DNA: TGTGCCTGGAGTCCCAGGCTGGGAGAGCAGTTCTTC.

The rearrangement links TRBV5-1 to TRBJ2-5; 10 nucleotides align to TRBD2. The CDR3 extends over 17 amino acids. V was clipped by 2 bases and J by 1 base; unmatched bases: 8. Germline CDR1 is SGHRS and CDR2 is YFSETQ. This CDR3 reads CASSLGSWTSGQETQYF. CDR3 bases: TGCGCCAGCAGCTTAGGATCGTGGACTAGCGGCCAAGAGACCCAGTACTTC.

The chain couples TRBV2 to TRBJ2-7; maybe TRBD1 (6 bases). Germline V gene data show CDR1 as SNHLY and CDR2 as FYNNEI. With 6 bases removed from V and 9 bases from J, the gap between germline ends came to 12 bases. The CDR3 runs to 11 residues. The CDR3 loop is CASRKGGGQYF. CDR3 DNA: TGTGCCAGCAGAAAAGGGGGTGGGCAGTACTTC.

The chain couples TRBV9 to TRBJ2-1; 13 bases line up with TRBD2. Germline V gene sequence: CDR1 SGDLS, CDR2 YYNGEE. The CDR3 is 15 amino acids. After removal of 4 bases from V and 14 bases from J, the junction contained 12 bases not matched to a gene. The CDR3 nucleotides read TGTGCCAGCAGCCCCAAGGGGACTAGCGGGGTCTCTAAGTTCTTC. As protein: CASSPKGTSGVSKFF. The whole variable domain, filled in from reference TRBV9 and TRBJ2-1, reads DSGVTQTPKHLITATGQRVTLRCSPRSGDLSVYWYQQSLDQGLQFLIQYYNGEERAKGNILERFSAQQFPDLHSELNLSSLELGDSALYFCASSPKGTSGVSKFFGPGTRLTVL.

The chain recombines TRBV19 with TRBJ2-7; D might be TRBD1 (6 bases). The germline gives CDR1 LNHDA, CDR2 SQIVND (reference sequence). V lost 2 bases and J 0 bases, leaving 8 bases between the germline ends. The CDR3 consists of 14 residues. CDR3 loop: CASSIQGNSYEQYF. Here the CDR3 DNA reads TGTGCCAGTAGTATACAGGGGAACTCCTACGAGCAGTACTTC.